Sequencing of this T cell receptor (beta chain) was carried out in a study of vaccination and CD4 T cells after COVID-19. Across the study: Overlapping peptides of the spike proteins of SARS-CoV-2, HCoV-NL63, HCoV-OC43 and HCoV-229E were used for cell stimulation.

Germline CDR1 is MNHNS and CDR2 is SASEGT. The CDR3 is made up of 14 amino acids. Deletions cut 8 bases from V and 3 bases from J, with 11 bases between. Regarding the study as a whole: Relatively few convalescent patients and no early post-infection timepoints were analyzed.

In its sample, this clonotype was seen a few times. Its specificity is unknown. The Oncomine TCR Beta short-read assay was applied to DNA of cultured CD4+ T cells. Using the QIAamp micro DNA kit, genomic DNA was extracted from the CD4+ T cells that had been cultured. TCRdb recomputed calls from the PCR reads with MiXCR, one row per CDR3 protein. Of about 11,000 distinct CDR3 sequences in the sample, around 29% were seen once. Treatment indicated: approximately 9-day PBMC culture with coronavirus spike peptide pools or control peptides (ViraFEST assay). Gathering of the CD4+ T cells, from the unexposed donor, took place before the COVID-19 pandemic (2011-2018). TCR sequencing followed the expansion of antigen-specific T cells with peptide pools in ViraFEST. Isolation of CD4+ T cells by negative selection took place after around 9 days of culture.

This clonotype was sampled from a human donor in good health. The J gene is TRBJ1-6, the V gene TRBV6-1; the D gene is possibly TRBD1 (6 bases). Sequenced material: CD4+ T cells from blood, cultured in vitro. As DNA, the CDR3 is TGTGCCAGCGCGGGGGCCCTCTATAATTCACCCCTCCACTTT. Its protein is CASAGALYNSPLHF.